Shown below are 15 T cell receptor beta chains from a single sample sequenced in a study of beta chain features in type 1 diabetes. Whole-study findings and limits: Type 1 diabetes patients showed a moderate but significant shortening of TCRB CDR3s in all four CD4+ subsets.

As every portion of the isolated RNA was reverse transcribed, the sequencing read expressed TCRB transcripts. Sequencing used immunoSEQ multiplex PCR; TCRdb keeps in-frame clones, though not all of them. The sample yields 600,000 to 700,000 clones, roughly 12% seen once. Their specific antigens are unknown. Sequencing input: naive CD4+ T cells from blood. All receptors come from a man aged 30 to 39 with type 1 diabetes.

This chain joins TRBV2 and TRBJ2-3; tentative D call: TRBD1 (6 bases). The CDR3 covers 14 residues. Germline-derived CDR1 and CDR2 are SNHLY and FYNNEI. The V gene lost 5 bases and the J gene lost 5 bases, with 14 bases spanning the gap. The CDR3 loop is CASSRRTDRDTQYF. CDR3 DNA: TGTGCCAGCAGTCGGCGGACAGACAGAGATACGCAGTATTTT.

This chain uses TRBV4-3 with TRBJ2-5; tentatively, D is TRBD2 (7 bases). The ends were cut back, 2 bases at V and 5 bases at J, with 21 bases in the middle. CDR3 length equals 17 residues. CDR1 LGHNA and CDR2 YSLEER come from the germline V gene. CDR3 region: CASSQHKGGSQGETQYF. The CDR3 DNA reads as TGCGCCAGCAGCCAACACAAGGGGGGGTCTCAGGGGGAGACCCAGTACTTC.

The V gene is TRBV2, the J gene TRBJ1-2; 7 positions match TRBD1. Trimming at V came to 6 bases and at J to 8 bases, leaving 3 bases not matched to a gene. Germline lookup yields CDR1 SNHLY and CDR2 FYNNEI. The CDR3 covers 11 residues. In DNA form, the CDR3 reads TGTGCCAGCAGGGACAGGACAGGCTACACCTTC. Residues: CASRDRTGYTF.

This clone came up a few times. The chain carries TRBV10-3 and TRBJ2-1; possibly TRBD2 for D (5 bases). Germline V gives CDR1 ENHRY, CDR2 SYGVKD. Trimming cost V 0 bases and J 9 bases, with 9 bases left between them. CDR3 length: 13 residues. CDR3 nucleotides: TGTGCCATCAGTGAGTCAGAGGGTAGTGAGCAGTTCTTC. Encoded protein: CAISESEGSEQFF.

In this sample, this clone turned up a few times. The chain joins TRBV6-6 to TRBJ2-7; 8 nucleotides match TRBD1. V shed 5 bases and J 6 bases; nucleotides not matched to a gene: 9. This CDR3 has 14 residues. Germline V gene lookup returns CDR1 MNHNY and CDR2 SVGAGI (reference sequence). CDR3 in amino acids: CASSPPDRDTEQYF. DNA of the CDR3: TGTGCCAGCAGTCCACCGGACAGGGATACCGAGCAGTACTTC.

This clone was detected a few times. The V call is TRBV7-2, the J call TRBJ2-5, with D possibly called TRBD1 or TRBD2 (5 bases each). Trimming took off 5 bases at V and 4 bases at J, with 20 bases between the two ends. Germline V CDR1 and CDR2: SGHTA, FQGNSA. The CDR3 extends over 16 amino acids. This CDR3 is CASSQGFRGAGETQYF. The CDR3 DNA follows: TGTGCCAGCAGCCAAGGATTTAGAGGGGCTGGAGAGACCCAGTACTTC.

This clone appeared a few times. The V call is TRBV5-1, the J call TRBJ1-6; a possible D gene is TRBD1 (5 bases). CDR3 length: 17 residues. Trimming shortened V by 0 bases and J by 0 bases, and 10 bases separated the two germline ends. The V gene's germline CDR1 is SGHRS and CDR2 YFSETQ. The CDR3 DNA sequence: TGCGCCAGCAGCTTGGAAGGACAAAGCTCCTATAATTCACCCCTCCACTTT. Residues: CASSLEGQSSYNSPLHF.

The chain is built from TRBV6-5 and TRBJ1-5; the D is unclear. The V gene lost 6 bases and the J gene lost 3 bases, with 9 bases spanning the gap. This CDR3 is 13 amino acids long. Germline CDR1 and CDR2: MNHEY and SVGAGI. CDR3 amino acids: CASSSTYNQPQHF. The CDR3 DNA is TGTGCCAGCAGCTCTACTTACAATCAGCCCCAGCATTTT.

This clone has just a few counts. V usage is TRBV18 and J usage is TRBJ2-6; 9 bases are a match to TRBD1. CDR1 is KGHSH and CDR2 is LQKENI in the germline V gene. The CDR3 is made up of 17 amino acids. Trimming took 2 bases from V and 0 from J; bases not matched to a gene: 2. The CDR3 is CASSPGTGSSGANVLTF. The CDR3, as DNA: TGTGCCAGCTCACCAGGGACAGGGAGCTCTGGGGCCAACGTCCTGACTTTC.

The chain employs TRBV7-9 and TRBJ2-2, with 9 bases lining up with TRBD1. This CDR3 is built from 18 residues. V trimming: 5 bases; J trimming: 2 bases; junction bases outside the gene matches: 12. In germline, CDR1 is SEHNR, CDR2 FQNEAQ (reference sequence). CDR3 sequence reads: CASSQVVGQGGNTGELFF. The CDR3 nucleotides read TGTGCCAGCAGCCAGGTCGTGGGACAGGGAGGAAACACCGGGGAGCTGTTTTTT.

This clone was seen a few times. This CDR3 is CASRQDGLLNSPLHF. CDR3 DNA sequence: TGTGCCAGCAGGCAGGATGGACTGCTCAATTCACCCCTCCACTTT. J is TRBJ1-6 and V is TRBV6-5; D remains ambiguous. Per germline, CDR1 MNHEY and CDR2 SVGAGI. The CDR3 contains 15 residues. Trimming stripped 6 bases from V and 7 bases from J, with 16 bases between.

This clone was seen only a few times. The chain joins TRBV7-2 to TRBJ2-3; 7 bases map to TRBD1. The CDR3 spans 15 residues. The trim removed 3 bases at V and 0 bases at J, leaving 3 bases unmatched. CDR1 is SGHTA, CDR2 FQGNSA, per germline. The CDR3: CASSFDRVSTDTQYF. CDR3 sequence (DNA): TGTGCCAGCAGCTTCGACAGGGTTAGCACAGATACGCAGTATTTT.

The chain is built from TRBV2 and TRBJ2-2; 10 bases match TRBD1. J lost 7 bases, V lost 6 bases, and 5 bases had no gene match. CDR3 length: 14 amino acids. The germline gives CDR1 SNHLY, CDR2 FYNNEI. For the CDR3, the DNA is TGTGCCAGCAGCCCTAGGACAGGGGGCGGGGAGCTGTTTTTT. It yields the protein CASSPRTGGGELFF.

The V gene is TRBV6-5, the J gene TRBJ1-4; 7 bases agree with TRBD1. Trimming cost V 5 bases and J 6 bases; bases outside gene matches: 9. CDR3 length: 15 residues. Germline loops: CDR1 MNHEY, CDR2 SVGAGI. The CDR3 loop reads CASSLQGGWDEKLFF. CDR3 nucleotide sequence: TGTGCCAGCAGTCTCCAAGGGGGCTGGGATGAAAAACTGTTTTTT.

The chain employs TRBV29-1 and TRBJ1-5, with TRBD1 identical over 7 bases. The CDR3 extends over 12 amino acids. V was clipped by 4 bases and J by 6 bases; unmatched bases: 3. CDR1 SQVTM and CDR2 ANQGSEA come from the germline V gene. In DNA form, the CDR3 reads TGCAGCGTTGGAGGGGGCAGTCAGCCCCAGCATTTT. As protein: CSVGGGSQPQHF.